These 9 T cell receptor beta chains were sequenced from one sample in a study of Ad26.COV2.S vaccination and SARS-CoV-2 variants. The treatment: roughly 20 received Ad26.COV2.S at low or high dose, single or two shots; roughly five received placebo; per-sample allocation not given. The investigators took samples on day 63 after the first vaccine or placebo injection. Data came from immunoSEQ multiplex PCR; TCRdb stores just in-frame clones and leaves some out. The sample includes 350,000 to 450,000 clones, 80% to 90% seen only once; the top ten take approximately 7%. This sample comprised peripheral blood, obtained in a trial of Ad26.COV2.S vaccine versus placebo. The receptors stem from a person between 18 and 60 years old who received the Ad26.COV2.S COVID-19 vaccine or a placebo.

This clone has just one count. The gene calls are TRBV3-1 (or the pseudogene TRBV3-2) and TRBJ2-5, with no clear D. From germline, CDR1 is LGHDT and CDR2 YNNKEL (reference sequence). V was clipped by 1 base and J by 5 bases, with 5 bases between them. There are 12 residues in the CDR3. The CDR3 loop is CASSQGWETQYF. The CDR3 DNA is TGTGCCAGCAGCCAAGGGTGGGAGACCCAGTACTTC.

This clone appeared a single time. The chain recombines TRBV18 with TRBJ1-2; 7 bases fit TRBD1. Unmatched junction bases numbered 13, after V lost 5 bases and J lost 1 base. The CDR3 is 17 amino acids. Germline loops: CDR1 KGHSH, CDR2 LQKENI. CDR3 protein: CASSNYRQGVINYGYTF. The CDR3 coding sequence is TGTGCCAGCTCAAATTACCGGCAGGGGGTGATTAACTATGGCTACACCTTC.

The chain has TRBV27 and TRBJ2-1; D is perhaps TRBD2 (5 bases). This CDR3 has 16 amino acids. The germline V gene encodes CDR1 MNHEY and CDR2 SMNVEV (reference sequence). Trimming removed 0 bases at V and 6 bases at J, with 15 bases between. This CDR3 reads CASSLSSGPELNEQFF. CDR3 bases: TGTGCCAGCAGTTTATCGAGCGGACCGGAACTCAATGAGCAGTTCTTC.

The chain combines TRBV5-1 with TRBJ1-1; unclear D gene. The V end lost 5 bases, the J end lost 5 bases, and 19 bases lay between the germline ends. Germline V gene lookup returns CDR1 SGHRS and CDR2 YFSETQ. The CDR3 runs 15 residues. The CDR3 loop reads CASRTYAAPGTEAFF. The CDR3, as DNA: TGCGCCAGCAGGACGTACGCGGCTCCTGGGACTGAAGCTTTCTTT.

This chain links TRBV2 with TRBJ1-2, with D unresolved. This CDR3 has 15 amino acids. Germline values: CDR1 SNHLY, CDR2 FYNNEI. Trimming removed 3 bases from V and 8 bases from J, with 19 bases in between. For the CDR3, the DNA is TGTGCCAGCAGTGATCTCCAAGGCGGCCCCCGGGGCTACACCTTC. Translating gives CASSDLQGGPRGYTF.

The rearrangement links TRBV5-6 to TRBJ1-3; 8 bases are a match to TRBD1. The CDR3 runs 15 residues. CDR1 is SGHDT, CDR2 YYEEEE, per germline. Germline trimming cut 4 bases from V and 3 bases from J; bases unmatched to any gene: 6. The CDR3 DNA is TGTGCCAGCAGCGCCAGGGGGCTGAGTGGAAACACCATATATTTT. Amino acids: CASSARGLSGNTIYF.

This clone occurred a few times. The rearrangement uses TRBV19 and TRBJ1-2; possible D gene TRBD1, 6 bases. This CDR3 contains 13 residues. The germline V gene encodes CDR1 LNHDA and CDR2 SQIVND (reference sequence). V lost 9 bases and J lost 3, with 14 bases in between. CDR3 coding DNA: TGTGCCAGCAGGGACACTAGCCACTATGGCTACACCTTC. Its translation: CASRDTSHYGYTF.

This chain joins TRBV27 and TRBJ2-7, with 14 positions matching TRBD2. V lost 1 base and J lost 6; bases outside the gene matches: 5. The CDR3 totals 16 residues. Germline V gene lookup returns CDR1 MNHEY and CDR2 SMNVEV (reference sequence). The CDR3 reads CASSLWKGLAGAEQYF. CDR3 DNA sequence: TGTGCCAGCAGTTTATGGAAGGGACTAGCGGGAGCCGAGCAGTACTTC.

CDR3 sequence: CASSRSGQPQHF. For the CDR3, the DNA is TGTGCCAGCAGCCGTTCAGGGCAGCCCCAGCATTTT. The J gene is TRBJ1-5, the V gene TRBV7-8; tentatively, D is TRBD1 (5 bases). Trimming took 5 bases from V and 7 from J, leaving 9 bases between them. CDR1 SGHVS and CDR2 FQNEAQ come from the germline V gene. This CDR3 has 12 residues.